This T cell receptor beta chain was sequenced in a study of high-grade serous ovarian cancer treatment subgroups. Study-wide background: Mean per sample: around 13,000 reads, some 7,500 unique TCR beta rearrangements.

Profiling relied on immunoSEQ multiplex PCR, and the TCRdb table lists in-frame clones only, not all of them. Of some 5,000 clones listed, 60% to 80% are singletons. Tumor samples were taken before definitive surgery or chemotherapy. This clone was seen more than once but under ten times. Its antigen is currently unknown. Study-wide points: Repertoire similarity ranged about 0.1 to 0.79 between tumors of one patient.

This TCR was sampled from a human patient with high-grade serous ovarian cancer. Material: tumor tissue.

CDR3 in amino acids: CASSDAPGQGANEQFF. Written as DNA, the CDR3 is TGTGCCAGCAGTGACGCTCCGGGACAGGGAGCCAATGAGCAGTTCTTC. This chain links TRBV6-4 with TRBJ2-1, with 9 bases aligning to TRBD1. CDR3 length: 16 amino acids. Trimming cost V 2 bases and J 6 bases; bases outside gene matches: 8. Germline V lookup: CDR1 MRHNA, CDR2 SNTAGT.